This entry lists 27 T cell receptor beta chains sequenced from one sample in a study of blood T cell repertoires in COVID-19. The method was immunoSEQ multiplex PCR; TCRdb's version includes in-frame clones alone and lacks a portion of them. The sample has 210,000 or so clones; roughly 80% are singletons. Sequencing was performed on PBMCs or T cells enriched from blood (not recorded which). These receptor sequences come from a woman in her 50s who had been exposed to COVID-19.

This clone was counted only a few times. This sequence joins TRBV19 and TRBJ1-3; weak D call: TRBD1 (6 bases). This CDR3 comprises 17 residues. Trimming took 6 bases from V and 1 from J, leaving 19 bases between them. Looked up from germline, CDR1 is LNHDA and CDR2 is SQIVND (reference sequence). CDR3 bases: TGTGCCAGTAGCCAGCAGGGGATTGCCCCATCTGGAAACACCATATATTTT. Translated, it gives CASSQQGIAPSGNTIYF.

The gene calls are TRBV10-2 and TRBJ2-5; 10 bases are a match to TRBD2. CDR1 and CDR2 (germline): WSHSY, SAAADI. The CDR3 is made up of 14 amino acids. J lost 4 bases, V lost 6 bases, and 5 bases had no gene match. CDR3 DNA: TGCGCCAGCAGGTCTAGCGGGGGCGGAGAGACCCAGTACTTC. Translated, it gives CASRSSGGGETQYF.

The V and J genes are TRBV29-1 and TRBJ1-6; possible D gene TRBD1, 5 bases. This CDR3 contains 16 residues. The V end lost 2 bases, the J end lost 8 bases, and 19 bases lay between the germline ends. Per germline, CDR1 SQVTM and CDR2 ANQGSEA. The CDR3 loop is CSVEPTSGLLYSPLHF. For the CDR3, the DNA is TGCAGCGTTGAACCCACCTCGGGACTGCTTTATTCACCCCTCCACTTT.

This rearrangement joins TRBV6-5 to TRBJ2-3; a weak D match, TRBD1 (6 bases). Germline CDR1 reads MNHEY; CDR2 reads SVGAGI. The CDR3 length is 13 residues. Trimming left V 10 bases short and J 4 bases short, with 15 bases between. The CDR3 loop reads CATQAAGADTQYF. CDR3 nucleotides: TGTGCCACACAAGCGGCAGGGGCAGATACGCAGTATTTT.

V is TRBV6-5 and J is TRBJ2-7; TRBD1 is a possible D gene (5 bases). Germline V gene sequence: CDR1 MNHEY, CDR2 SVGAGI. V was pared by 4 bases and J by 0 bases, with 13 bases between. The CDR3 contains 15 residues. CDR3 region: CASSFSDRVSYEQYF. CDR3 in DNA: TGTGCCAGCAGTTTCTCCGACAGAGTCTCCTACGAGCAGTACTTC.

The chain joins TRBV6-1 to TRBJ1-2; no definite D call. The V gene lost 2 bases and the J gene lost 2 bases, with 9 bases spanning the gap. The CDR3 contains 14 residues. Germline lookup yields CDR1 MNHNS and CDR2 SASEGT. Written as DNA, the CDR3 is TGTGCCAGCAGTGAAAATCGGGGAAACTATGGCTACACCTTC. Amino acids: CASSENRGNYGYTF.

The chain links TRBV28 to TRBJ1-1; tentative D call: TRBD1 (6 bases). The CDR3 runs to 16 residues. Trimming removed 4 bases from V and 5 bases from J, with 20 bases in between. Per the germline V gene, CDR1 is MDHEN and CDR2 is SYDVKM. Here the CDR3 DNA reads TGTGCCAGCAGTTCTGCGCAGGGGAGATCGGGGACTGAAGCTTTCTTT. Its translation is CASSSAQGRSGTEAFF.

The chain carries TRBV7-9 and TRBJ2-5; 9 nucleotides align to TRBD2. With V trimmed by 3 bases and J by 5 bases, 10 bases remained unmatched. This CDR3 is 16 amino acids long. CDR1 and CDR2 (germline): SEHNR, FQNEAQ (reference sequence). This chain's CDR3 is CASSLGSGGQVETQYF. CDR3 sequence (DNA): TGTGCCAGCAGCTTGGGTAGCGGGGGCCAGGTGGAGACCCAGTACTTC. Supplemented by reference TRBV7-9 and TRBJ2-5, the full variable domain reads DTGVSQNPRHKITKRGQNVTFRCDPISEHNRLYWYRQTLGQGPEFLTYFQNEAQLEKSRLLSDRFSAERPKGSFSTLEIQRTEQGDSAMYLCASSLGSGGQVETQYFGPGTRLLVL.

The CDR3 coding sequence is TGTGCCAGCAGCGGGGACAGGATCTATGGCTACACCTTC. Translating gives CASSGDRIYGYTF. The gene calls are TRBV11-2 and TRBJ1-2, with 8 bases aligning to TRBD1. J gave up 4 bases and V 5 bases, and 3 bases lay outside the gene matches. The CDR3 runs 13 residues. Germline CDR1 SGHAT, CDR2 FQNNGV.

The V and J genes are TRBV9 and TRBJ2-6; 8 positions match TRBD1. This CDR3 comprises 21 residues. With 5 bases clipped from V and 2 bases from J, the junction kept 21 bases outside the gene matches. In germline, CDR1 is SGDLS, CDR2 YYNGEE. The CDR3 region has the DNA TGTGCCAGCAGTGACCAACGCCTAGGACAGGGACTTCGACCTGGGGCCAACGTCCTGACTTTC. Residues: CASSDQRLGQGLRPGANVLTF.

The rearrangement joins TRBV30 to TRBJ2-3, with 7 bases fitting TRBD1. V trimming: 5 bases; J trimming: 5 bases; junction bases outside the gene matches: 1. The CDR3 is 11 residues long. Germline V lookup: CDR1 GTSNPN, CDR2 SVGIG (reference sequence). DNA of the CDR3: TGTGCCTGGGACAGGGTAGATACGCAGTATTTT. Amino acids: CAWDRVDTQYF. The variable domain in full, completed from reference TRBV30 and TRBJ2-3, reads SQTIHQWPATLVQPVGSPLSLECTVEGTSNPNLYWYRQAAGRGLQLLFYSVGIGQISSEVPQNLSASRPQDRQFILSSKKLLLSDSGFYLCAWDRVDTQYFGPGTRLTVL.

This clone was observed a handful of times. The V and J genes are TRBV2 and TRBJ1-1; D is perhaps TRBD1 (5 bases). Germline-derived CDR1 and CDR2 are SNHLY and FYNNEI. Trimming left V 8 bases short and J 4 bases short, with 14 bases between. CDR3 size: 13 residues. The CDR3 bases are TGTGCCAGCTTACCTAGGGGATCCACTGAAGCTTTCTTT. Translating gives CASLPRGSTEAFF.

The chain employs TRBV6-2 or TRBV6-3 and TRBJ2-3; D gene uncertain. The germline V gene has CDR1 MNHEY and CDR2 SVGEGT. The CDR3 spans 14 residues. Trimming stripped 2 bases from V and 4 bases from J, with 10 bases between. The CDR3 loop is CASSYSRLSDTQYF. The CDR3 region has the DNA TGTGCCAGCAGTTACAGCCGCCTTTCAGATACGCAGTATTTT.

The chain couples TRBV5-5 to TRBJ1-1; TRBD1 might be the D (5 bases). V gave up 4 bases and J gave up 1 base, with 14 bases separating them. Germline CDR1 SGHKS, CDR2 YYEKEE (reference sequence). CDR3 size: 15 residues. The CDR3 loop reads CASSPHLQGNTEAFF. Written as DNA, the CDR3 is TGTGCCAGCAGCCCACACCTCCAGGGGAACACTGAAGCTTTCTTT.

This clone has a handful of counts. This chain uses TRBV18 with TRBJ1-5, with unresolved D. The CDR3 consists of 14 residues. Between the trimmed V and J ends, which lost 3 bases and 2 bases, there was a span of 8 bases. Germline V gives CDR1 KGHSH, CDR2 LQKENI. CDR3 residues: CASSPQRGNQPQHF. CDR3 bases: TGTGCCAGCTCACCTCAGAGGGGCAATCAGCCCCAGCATTTT.

The V gene is TRBV2, the J gene TRBJ2-1; TRBD2 is a possible D gene (6 bases). Germline V gives CDR1 SNHLY, CDR2 FYNNEI. CDR3 length: 17 residues. The V end lost 2 bases, the J end lost 3 bases, and 17 bases lay between the germline ends. The CDR3 sequence is CASSESLTGVLYNEQFF. The DNA for the CDR3 is TGTGCCAGCAGTGAAAGTCTAACGGGGGTCCTCTACAATGAGCAGTTCTTC.

This clone has only a few counts. CDR3 bases: TGCGCCAGCAGCTTGGACGGGGAGGGAGCTTTCTTT. Translated: CASSLDGEGAFF. The rearrangement links TRBV5-1 to TRBJ1-1; D gene unclear. This CDR3 has 12 amino acids. The V and J ends lost 0 bases and 10 bases respectively, with 10 bases between them. In germline, CDR1 is SGHRS, CDR2 YFSETQ. The whole variable domain, filled in from reference TRBV5-1 and TRBJ1-1, reads KAGVTQTPRYLIKTRGQQVTLSCSPISGHRSVSWYQQTPGQGLQFLFEYFSETQRNKGNFPGRFSGRQFSNSRSEMNVSTLELGDSALYLCASSLDGEGAFFGQGTRLTVV.

CDR3: CASSIGFRNTEAFF. CDR3 coding DNA: TGTGCCAGTAGTATAGGTTTCCGGAACACTGAAGCTTTCTTT. This sequence joins TRBV19 and TRBJ1-1; D call uncertain. This CDR3 has 14 residues. Germline V gene lookup returns CDR1 LNHDA and CDR2 SQIVND (reference sequence). Trimming cost V 1 base and J 1 base, with 7 bases left between them. Complete variable domain (other parts from reference TRBV19 and TRBJ1-1): DGGITQSPKYLFRKEGQNVTLSCEQNLNHDAMYWYRQDPGQGLRLIYYSQIVNDFQKGDIAEGYSVSREKKESFPLTVTSAQKNPTAFYLCASSIGFRNTEAFFGQGTRLTVV.

The rearrangement uses TRBV29-1 and TRBJ2-1; 10 nucleotides align to TRBD1. Trimming removed 4 bases from V and 4 bases from J; junction bases left unmatched: 10. The CDR3 contains 16 residues. Germline CDR1 and CDR2: SQVTM and ANQGSEA. The CDR3 DNA sequence: TGCAGCGTTGTAAACCCCGACAGGGGGCATTACAATGAGCAGTTCTTC. It yields the protein CSVVNPDRGHYNEQFF.

The chain couples TRBV3-1 (or the pseudogene TRBV3-2) to TRBJ1-2; D uncertain. The CDR3 is 16 amino acids. Trimming removed 4 bases at V and 4 bases at J, with 19 bases between. Germline V gene sequence: CDR1 LGHDT, CDR2 YNNKEL (reference sequence). The CDR3 DNA follows: TGTGCCAGCAGCCGAACCGGGGATGGAGCTATCTATGGCTACACCTTC. As protein: CASSRTGDGAIYGYTF.

The J gene is TRBJ2-1, the V gene TRBV24-1; 11 nucleotides align to TRBD2. This CDR3 spans 18 amino acids. V gave up 4 bases and J gave up 4 bases; unmatched junction bases: 11. From germline, CDR1 is KGHDR and CDR2 SFDVKD. The DNA of the CDR3 is TGTGCCACCAGTGAGGGTAGCGGGGGGGCGCAACTATACAATGAGCAGTTCTTC. The encoded protein is CATSEGSGGAQLYNEQFF.

The V call is TRBV24-1, the J call TRBJ2-3, with 7 bases that match TRBD2. Germline assignment: CDR1 KGHDR and CDR2 SFDVKD. V shed 1 base, J shed 2 bases, and the junction held 5 bases outside the gene matches. This CDR3 is built from 16 residues. The CDR3 loop reads CATSDFPGGNTDTQYF. The CDR3 DNA reads TGTGCCACCAGTGATTTCCCCGGGGGGAACACAGATACGCAGTATTTT.

The CDR3 loop is CASSSDRGGIYEQYF. For the CDR3, the DNA is TGTGCCAGCTCGAGTGACAGGGGAGGCATCTACGAGCAGTACTTC. The chain links TRBV18 to TRBJ2-7; 8 bases are a match to TRBD1. With V trimmed by 6 bases and J by 3 bases, 10 bases remained unmatched. The germline V gene encodes CDR1 KGHSH and CDR2 LQKENI. The CDR3 spans 15 residues.

The chain couples TRBV7-2 to TRBJ1-5; D unclear. Germline CDR1 reads SGHTA; CDR2 reads FQGNSA. There are 15 residues in the CDR3. The V end lost 1 base, the J end lost 3 bases, and 10 bases lay between the germline ends. This chain's CDR3 is CASSLVRQLNQPQHF. The CDR3 DNA follows: TGTGCCAGCAGCTTAGTACGTCAACTCAATCAGCCCCAGCATTTT.

This clone was seen a few times. The chain carries TRBV19 and TRBJ1-1; no firm D call. The CDR3 totals 11 residues. Per the germline V gene, CDR1 is LNHDA and CDR2 is SQIVND (reference sequence). Trimming removed 4 bases at V and 9 bases at J, with 9 bases between. The CDR3 loop is CASSNVGKAFF. The CDR3 coding sequence is TGTGCCAGTAGTAACGTCGGGAAAGCTTTCTTT.

This chain links TRBV5-6 with TRBJ1-1, with 7 bases matching TRBD1. CDR3 length: 16 residues. Germline V gives CDR1 SGHDT, CDR2 YYEEEE. Unmatched junction bases numbered 12, after V lost 1 base and J lost 6 bases. CDR3 in DNA: TGTGCCAGCAGCTTGCCTGTGGCAGGGGGGACGGCTGAAGCTTTCTTT. Translation gives CASSLPVAGGTAEAFF.

The rearrangement joins TRBV7-9 to TRBJ1-1; D may be TRBD1 (6 bases). Trimming pared 1 base from V and 4 bases from J, leaving 10 bases between. The CDR3 contains 14 residues. CDR1 and CDR2 (germline): SEHNR, FQNEAQ (reference sequence). CDR3 DNA sequence: TGTGCCAGCAGCTTAGGAAGGGGGACCACTGAAGCTTTCTTT. This gives the protein CASSLGRGTTEAFF.